These T cell receptor beta chains were read from a single sample in a study of neurological immune-mediated disorders. Each CDR3 protein is one row after TCRdb ran MiXCR on the 5' RACE reads. This table holds over 35,000 distinct CDR3 sequences, about 2.5% found once. Material: PBMCs. The origin of the receptors is a man in his fifties with multiple sclerosis. The CDR3 runs from the conserved cysteine through the conserved F or W.

j_call	v_call	cdr3_aa
TRBJ1-1	TRBV5-1	CASSLDKPNTEAFF
TRBJ1-1	TRBV20-1	CSARDGGQTNTEAFF
TRBJ1-4	TRBV20-1	CSASGGGQWKLFF
TRBJ1-6	TRBV20-1	CSAHDRSGANSPLNF
TRBJ2-7	TRBV5-1	CASSLEGAGRYF
TRBJ2-7	TRBV4-1	CASSRSLSGAYEQYF
TRBJ2-1	TRBV15	CATSREGVSSYNEQFF
TRBJ1-1	TRBV6-2/TRBV6-3	CASKRGGSMNTEAFF
TRBJ2-7	TRBV3-1	CASSPDGGFTYEQYF
TRBJ1-5	TRBV7-9	CASSLAGSNQPQNF
TRBJ2-2	TRBV2	CASRRRDSGELFF
TRBJ1-2	TRBV6-5	CASSSGEYGYTF
TRBJ1-1	TRBV5-5	CASSLHRHEQGVGTEAFF
TRBJ1-2	TRBV3-1	CASSQDGDMGYGYTF
TRBJ2-7	TRBV4-2	CASSQDWLNKMGEQYF
TRBJ1-6	TRBV20-1	CSARDNDNSPLHF
TRBJ2-1	TRBV5-1	CASSLGLQSSSYNEQFF
TRBJ1-5	TRBV20-1	CSARDLRTGAFAGNQPQHF
TRBJ2-6	TRBV3-1	CASRQGSGANVLTF
TRBJ2-3	TRBV5-1	CASSLMTGGLPLTDTQYF
TRBJ1-2	TRBV12-3/TRBV12-4	CASSSMGYGYTF
TRBJ2-1	TRBV20-1	CSASGSGERDEQFF
TRBJ2-7	TRBV5-1	CASSFLQGGYEQYF
TRBJ2-1	TRBV6-5	CASSYEADSYNEQFF
TRBJ2-1	TRBV27	CASSLTGGEQFF
TRBJ1-1	TRBV20-1	CSARDMGSLNTEAFF
TRBJ2-3	TRBV6-5	CASSYLGAGGTDTQYF
TRBJ2-7	TRBV20-1	CSARGQGGFYYEQYF
TRBJ2-7	TRBV14	CASSPTGALYYEQYF
TRBJ2-7	TRBV5-8	CASSLGEPSREQYF
TRBJ2-7	TRBV5-1	CASSLAVGNEQYF
TRBJ2-7	TRBV12-3/TRBV12-4	CASSRDRVRGEQYF
TRBJ1-1	TRBV5-1	CASSLVGTGLMNTEAFF
TRBJ2-1	TRBV12-3/TRBV12-4	CASSLTGGSYNEQFF
TRBJ1-5	TRBV7-9	CASSLGRDERKDQPQHF
TRBJ2-7	TRBV10-3	CAISDHIRVYEQYF
TRBJ2-1	TRBV4-2	CASSRSGDRYNEQFF
TRBJ1-2	TRBV5-1	CASSLQGLDYGYTF
TRBJ1-2	TRBV20-1	CSAQTAQYGYTF
TRBJ2-5	TRBV20-1	CSASAGVLETQYF
TRBJ2-3	TRBV5-1	CASSPGQGVDTQYF
TRBJ1-6	TRBV6-5	CASSFGTGGSPLHF
TRBJ2-3	TRBV7-9	CASSSGQGGRTDTQYF
TRBJ2-7	TRBV29-1	CSVELVWPSYEQYF
TRBJ1-5	TRBV20-1	CSASREYQPQNF
TRBJ2-3	TRBV3-1	CASSPTGFGGATDTQYF
TRBJ2-6	TRBV9	CASDPGGSTGANVLTF
TRBJ1-5	TRBV6-2/TRBV6-3	CASTGKGVSNQPQHF
TRBJ2-7	TRBV4-2	CASSVAAAGGIYEQYF
TRBJ2-2	TRBV19	CASSGTGDGELFF
TRBJ2-5	TRBV5-1	CASSSGTLQETQYF
TRBJ1-2	TRBV29-1	CSVEGTGEGYTF
TRBJ1-1	TRBV7-2	CASSSGQRSEAFF
TRBJ2-1	TRBV3-1	CASSQDSGRRNHEQFF
TRBJ2-2	TRBV20-1	CSARGGPGGTGELFF
TRBJ1-1	TRBV7-3	CASSLIGGMDTEAFF
TRBJ1-1	TRBV7-9	CASSLGRTRNTEAFF
TRBJ2-7	TRBV5-5	CASSFATGGYEQYF
TRBJ2-3	TRBV7-2	CASSLRGGGTDTQYF